This TCR beta chain is drawn from a study of shared clonotypes between healthy human individuals. Positive CCR7 selection of CD45RO-negative cells yielded the naive CD8 cells, and terminally differentiated effector memory CD45RA+ cells were excluded. Trimming left V 3 bases short and J 8 bases short, with 13 bases between. The germline V gene encodes CDR1 PRHDT and CDR2 FYEKMQ (reference sequence). The CDR3 totals 14 residues. Clones were read by immunoSEQ multiplex PCR, and TCRdb kept only the in-frame ones, dropping some. The sample lists around 1,900,000 clones, roughly 93% occurring once. V and J are TRBV13 and TRBJ1-4, with D maybe TRBD1 (6 bases). The sequence was obtained from a young man in good health. Some clones in this sample may be carry-over from other donors' samples. Sequenced sample: naive CD8+ T cells from PBMCs. DNA of the CDR3: TGTGCCAGCAGCTTGAGCGGGACACCCGAAAAACTGTTTTTT. Protein: CASSLSGTPEKLFF.